This T cell receptor (beta chain) derives from a study of vaccination effects on CD4 cells after COVID-19. This CDR3 spans 16 amino acids. J gave up 3 bases and V 4 bases, and 7 bases lay outside the gene matches. As concerns this clone: What it binds is not known.

Clones were sequenced by immunoSEQ multiplex PCR, and TCRdb holds only the in-frame ones, with some missing. Here the sample spans about 50,000 clones, roughly 80% being singletons. The culture ran for nine to eleven days, and then CD4+ T cells were isolated. The receptor was isolated from a human donor who received a COVID-19 vaccine. The V call is TRBV23-1, the J call TRBJ1-2; the match to TRBD1 covers 11 bases. TRBV23-1 is recorded as an ORF, its role being uncertain. The sequencing here drew on CD4+ T cells from PBMCs cultured without peptide, taken before COVID-19 vaccination. In nucleotides, the CDR3 is TGCGCCAGCAGTCCGCGAGAGGGACAGGGGGACTATGGCTACACCTTC. Its protein product is CASSPREGQGDYGYTF.